The 26 T cell receptor beta chains below were found in one sample sequenced in a study of identical twins. Each CDR3 protein gets one entry after TCRdb re-called the 5' RACE reads with MiXCR. The table includes over 500,000 distinct CDR3 sequences, approximately 22% detected once. These data were also filed under a second study, of T cells expressing NK-cell markers.

Sequencing was carried out using CD4+ T cells sorted from blood. The source of these receptors is a woman younger than 30 in good health.

This clonotype has at least ten counts. The chain is built from TRBV2 and TRBJ1-4; 7 nucleotides agree with TRBD1. This CDR3 is built from 14 residues. Germline lookup yields CDR1 SNHLY and CDR2 FYNNEI. The ends lost 6 bases at V and 5 bases at J; junction bases unmatched: 6. CDR3: CASSGDSLNEKLFF. The CDR3 DNA sequence: TGTGCCAGCAGCGGGGACAGTTTAAATGAAAAACTGTTTTTT.

The rearrangement joins TRBV6-5 to TRBJ2-5; D unresolved. Germline lookup yields CDR1 MNHEY and CDR2 SVGAGI. Trimming pared 7 bases from V and 7 bases from J, leaving 13 bases between. CDR3 length: 12 amino acids. CDR3 residues: CASTSWAGTQYF. The CDR3 DNA follows: TGTGCCAGCACCTCGTGGGCAGGGACCCAGTACTTC.

V is TRBV5-1 and J is TRBJ2-5; weak D call: TRBD1 (6 bases). Trimming took off 4 bases at V and 5 bases at J, with 21 bases between the two ends. Germline V CDR1 and CDR2: SGHRS, YFSETQ. The CDR3 is 16 amino acids. The CDR3: CASSPTDRGLGETQYF. CDR3 DNA: TGCGCCAGCAGCCCAACGGACAGAGGTCTTGGGGAGACCCAGTACTTC. Full variable domain (missing parts from reference TRBV5-1 and TRBJ2-5): KAGVTQTPRYLIKTRGQQVTLSCSPISGHRSVSWYQQTPGQGLQFLFEYFSETQRNKGNFPGRFSGRQFSNSRSEMNVSTLELGDSALYLCASSPTDRGLGETQYFGPGTRLLVL.

In this sample, this clonotype turned up a few times. CDR3 sequence: CASGRDSEQYF. CDR3 nucleotide sequence: TGTGCTAGTGGTAGAGATAGCGAGCAGTACTTC. The genes are TRBV12-5 and TRBJ2-7; D ambiguous. CDR3 length: 11 residues. V was pared by 5 bases and J by 6 bases, with 8 bases between. In germline, CDR1 is LGHNT, CDR2 FRNRAP.

This sequence joins TRBV6-2 or TRBV6-3 and TRBJ2-7; D unresolved. In germline, CDR1 is MNHEY, CDR2 SVGEGT. The CDR3 is 15 amino acids. V was shortened by 2 bases and J by 4 bases, with 15 bases between the two germline ends. Written as DNA, the CDR3 is TGTGCCAGCAGTTACGGTCGGCGGAGCGAGTACGAGCAGTACTTC. The encoded protein is CASSYGRRSEYEQYF.

This clonotype was recorded many times. This chain links TRBV4-2 with TRBJ2-2, with D perhaps matching TRBD2 (6 bases). CDR3 size: 17 residues. CDR1 is LGHNA, CDR2 YNFKEQ, per germline. Trimming shortened V by 3 bases and J by 4 bases, and 18 bases separated the two germline ends. CDR3 sequence (DNA): TGTGCCAGCAGCCACCAAGTGGGGATGGAGGGCACCGGGGAGCTGTTTTTT. Protein: CASSHQVGMEGTGELFF.

The rearrangement uses TRBV5-8 and TRBJ1-1; 7 bases align to TRBD1. V lost 2 bases and J lost 3; bases outside the gene matches: 4. This CDR3 region has 14 residues. CDR1 and CDR2 from the germline V gene are SGHTS and YDEGEE. The CDR3 region has the DNA TGTGCCAGCAGCTTTAGACAGGGATACACTGAAGCTTTCTTT. Residues: CASSFRQGYTEAFF.

The V gene is TRBV19, the J gene TRBJ1-2; D is possibly TRBD1 (6 bases). Germline lookup yields CDR1 LNHDA and CDR2 SQIVND (reference sequence). Trimming took 2 bases from V and 5 from J, leaving 15 bases between them. The CDR3 is 15 residues long. Written as DNA, the CDR3 is TGTGCCAGTAGTATATTGGCCAGACAGGATTATGGCTACACCTTC. This codes for CASSILARQDYGYTF.

In its sample, this clonotype was seen a few times. The chain has TRBV2 and TRBJ1-5, with no clear D. Germline CDR1 SNHLY, CDR2 FYNNEI. V lost 1 base, J lost 7 bases, and 11 bases lay in between. This CDR3 has 14 amino acids. The CDR3 DNA sequence: TGTGCCAGCAGTGAAGAGGCGGGCCGGCAGCCCCAGCATTTT. The encoded protein is CASSEEAGRQPQHF.

The CDR3 reads CASSSGTGTGEQYF. The CDR3 DNA follows: TGTGCCAGCAGTTCCGGGACAGGGACTGGCGAGCAGTACTTC. The V and J genes are TRBV5-6 and TRBJ2-7, with 9 bases that match TRBD1. After removal of 5 bases from V and 6 bases from J, the junction contained 9 bases not matched to a gene. Germline assignment: CDR1 SGHDT and CDR2 YYEEEE. The CDR3 extends over 14 amino acids. The variable domain in full, with the rest retrieved from reference TRBV5-6 and TRBJ2-7, is DAGVTQSPTHLIKTRGQQVTLRCSPKSGHDTVSWYQQALGQGPQFIFQYYEEEERQRGNFPDRFSGHQFPNYSSELNVNALLLGDSALYLCASSSGTGTGEQYFGPGTRLTVT.

There are a few counts of this clonotype. The chain joins TRBV20-1 to TRBJ2-7; tentatively, D is TRBD1 or TRBD2 (6 bases each). Germline CDR1 DFQATT, CDR2 SNEGSKA (reference sequence). The length of the CDR3 is 14 residues. Deletions cut 7 bases from V and 3 bases from J, with 19 bases between. CDR3 bases: TGCAGTGGAAAGGTTTTGGGGGGCGACTACGAGCAGTACTTC. It is translated as CSGKVLGGDYEQYF.

The table lists this clonotype with a few counts. The V and J genes are TRBV6-1 and TRBJ2-2, with TRBD2 identical over 9 bases. The CDR3 runs to 16 residues. Trimming cost V 6 bases and J 7 bases; bases outside gene matches: 12. CDR1 is MNHNS and CDR2 is SASEGT in the germline V gene. The CDR3 DNA reads TGTGCCAGCAGACGCGGGGGGGCTCGGTTAGTCGGGGAGCTGTTTTTT. It specifies CASRRGGARLVGELFF.

The chain joins TRBV2 to TRBJ1-1; D remains ambiguous. Germline lookup yields CDR1 SNHLY and CDR2 FYNNEI. Trimming cost V 7 bases and J 8 bases, with 17 bases left between them. The CDR3 loop spans 13 amino acids. CDR3 sequence reads: CASTPGHQVEAFF. The CDR3 DNA reads as TGTGCCAGCACCCCCGGGCATCAGGTGGAAGCTTTCTTT.

This clonotype occurred many times. This chain connects TRBV20-1 to TRBJ2-7, with no clear D. The germline CDR1 and CDR2 sequences are DFQATT and SNEGSKA (reference sequence). V lost 4 bases, J lost 7 bases, and 17 bases lay in between. The CDR3 is made up of 13 amino acids. The CDR3 DNA is TGCAGTGCTACCCTTTGGACGGGCCTTGAGCAGTACTTC. Translation gives CSATLWTGLEQYF.

This chain uses TRBV15 with TRBJ2-3; TRBD2 agrees at 8 bases. J gave up 0 bases and V 1 base, and 3 bases lay outside the gene matches. Germline CDR1 LNHNV, CDR2 YYDKDF (reference sequence). This CDR3 has 16 residues. Here the CDR3 reads CATSRGPSGSTDTQYF. Here the CDR3 DNA reads TGTGCCACCAGCAGAGGTCCTAGCGGGAGCACAGATACGCAGTATTTT.

This clonotype was seen only a few times. The chain recombines TRBV6-1 with TRBJ1-5; D might be TRBD1 (5 bases). V gave up 7 bases and J gave up 4 bases, with 14 bases separating them. Germline V gene sequence: CDR1 MNHNS, CDR2 SASEGT. This CDR3 comprises 14 residues. CDR3 protein: CASIQGSSNQPQHF. The DNA of the CDR3 is TGTGCCAGCATCCAGGGTAGTTCAAATCAGCCCCAGCATTTT.

The chain employs TRBV4-1 and TRBJ2-7; D unclear. Germline CDR1 is MGHRA and CDR2 is YSYEKL. The CDR3 contains 15 residues. V shed 1 base and J shed 7 bases, with 17 bases lying between them. CDR3 amino acids: CASSQVMVRVGEQYF. DNA for the CDR3: TGCGCCAGCAGCCAAGTAATGGTTAGGGTAGGGGAGCAGTACTTC.

The genes are TRBV3-1 and TRBJ2-5; 10 nucleotides align to TRBD2. CDR1 LGHDT and CDR2 YNNKEL come from the germline V gene (reference sequence). CDR3 length: 14 residues. Trimming took 4 bases from V and 7 from J; bases not matched to a gene: 6. This CDR3 reads CASSPSGGGGTQYF. The CDR3 coding sequence is TGTGCCAGCAGCCCCAGCGGGGGGGGTGGGACCCAGTACTTC.

This clonotype was recorded many times. The V gene is TRBV20-1, the J gene TRBJ2-3; D is undetermined. The V end was cut by 3 bases, the J end by 2 bases, with 9 bases between. This CDR3 is 13 amino acids long. Germline V lookup: CDR1 DFQATT, CDR2 SNEGSKA (reference sequence). The CDR3 loop is CSASKSHTDTQYF. The CDR3 nucleotides are TGCAGTGCTAGTAAGAGTCACACAGATACGCAGTATTTT.

The chain uses TRBV7-9 and TRBJ2-7; 7 bases line up with TRBD2. Germline loops: CDR1 SEHNR, CDR2 FQNEAQ (reference sequence). CDR3 size: 12 residues. Trimming cost V 5 bases and J 3 bases; bases outside gene matches: 1. CDR3 loop: CASSRGDYEQYF. The CDR3 coding sequence is TGTGCCAGCAGCCGGGGGGACTACGAGCAGTACTTC.

The chain carries TRBV7-9 and TRBJ2-7; D not certain. CDR1 and CDR2 from the germline V gene are SEHNR and FQNEAQ (reference sequence). This CDR3 spans 15 amino acids. Deletions cut 8 bases from V and 0 bases from J, with 17 bases between. CDR3 residues: CASRPPGTSSYEQYF. The CDR3 DNA reads as TGTGCCAGCCGCCCCCCAGGCACGTCCTCCTACGAGCAGTACTTC.

As to this clonotype: No DNA is shown, since the ends of the CDR3 on it are uncertain; the CDR3 is the one TCRdb lists. The CDR3 loop is CASSPQYVGRETQYF. The chain is built from TRBV18 and TRBJ2-5; TRBD2 is the table's D call and was not checked against the DNA. The CDR3 numbers 15 amino acids, ends counted. Germline V lookup: CDR1 KGHSH, CDR2 LQKENI.

V usage is TRBV12-5 and J usage is TRBJ2-7, with D uncertain. This CDR3 comprises 13 residues. Germline CDR1 is LGHNT and CDR2 is FRNRAP. The CDR3 reads CASRPDARYEQYF. CDR3 nucleotides: TGTGCCAGTAGACCTGACGCAAGGTACGAGCAGTACTTC.

This chain joins TRBV10-3 and TRBJ2-6; D call uncertain. This CDR3 comprises 12 residues. Deletions cut 4 bases from V and 3 bases from J, with 1 base between. Germline V CDR1 and CDR2: ENHRY, SYGVKD. As DNA, the CDR3 is TGTGCCATCAGTGTTGGGGCCAACGTCCTGACTTTC. This translates into CAISVGANVLTF.

This clonotype was recorded a few times. The V call is TRBV16, the J call TRBJ2-3; 9 positions match TRBD2. V gave up 4 bases and J gave up 5 bases; unmatched junction bases: 16. The CDR3 is 18 amino acids. Germline-derived CDR1 and CDR2 are KGHSY and FQNENV. This CDR3 is CASSPGDLEAGGRDTQYF. The DNA for the CDR3 is TGTGCCAGCAGCCCCGGAGATTTGGAAGCGGGAGGTAGAGATACGCAGTATTTT.

This clonotype was seen a handful of times. The chain couples TRBV6-2 or TRBV6-3 to TRBJ2-7; no definite D call. V dropped 7 bases and J dropped 5 bases, with 21 bases sitting between them. The CDR3 is 15 residues long. CDR1 is MNHEY, CDR2 SVGEGT, per germline. CDR3 loop: CASKNPNLGIHEQYF. As DNA, the CDR3 is TGTGCCAGCAAGAACCCCAACCTGGGCATCCACGAGCAGTACTTC.